Sequencing of this T cell receptor beta chain was carried out in a study of blood T cell repertoires in COVID-19. The table came from immunoSEQ multiplex PCR; TCRdb's copy has only in-frame clones and leaves some out. The table has about 200,000 clones, about 87% seen once. The CDR3 consists of 14 residues. Trimming stripped 5 bases from V and 11 bases from J, with 21 bases between. Germline V gives CDR1 MDHEN, CDR2 SYDVKM. This clone was seen once. Sequencing was performed on peripheral blood. This clonotype was obtained from a man aged 55 to 69 who had recovered from COVID-19. The chain combines TRBV28 with TRBJ1-1, with a weak D call TRBD1 (5 bases). In nucleotides, the CDR3 is TGTGCCAGCAGTCCGCCGGGACTCTCCCTGTGGGCTTTCTTT. Its translation is CASSPPGLSLWAFF.